This TCR beta chain came from a study of spatial heterogeneity in lung cancer. Study-level findings and limits: The study found that expanded intratumoral alpha and beta TCR counts tracked tumor mutation counts. Coverage estimated for tumor T cells reached about 6.5% for alpha chains and around 13% for beta chains.

Time point given: sample taken at primary tumor resection. Unsorted samples of tumor, nontumor lung or frozen PBMC had their whole RNA sequenced. A few counts support this clonotype. What it recognizes is unknown. The germline gives CDR1 DFQATT, CDR2 SNEGSKA (reference sequence). The CDR3 is 15 residues long. Trimming removed 1 base at V and 0 bases at J, with 13 bases between. Using its own MiXCR run on the 5' RACE reads, TCRdb lists one record per CDR3 protein. The data hold approximately 23,000 distinct CDR3 sequences, with approximately 4.3% observed a single time. This chain connects TRBV20-1 to TRBJ2-7, with D perhaps matching TRBD1 (5 bases). Sample: lung tumor tissue, taken at surgery. The TCR sequence derives from a male donor with early-stage non-small cell lung cancer. CDR3 coding DNA: TGCAGTGCTAGAGTCAGGGCCCGACTCTCCTACGAGCAGTACTTC. Its protein product is CSARVRARLSYEQYF.